This TCR beta chain was sequenced in a study of CD8+ T cells in alopecia areata. The wider study: Administration of oral tofacitinib to treated patients was at 5 to 10 mg twice daily. Tofacitinib lasted 6 to 18 months, then 6 months off drug. Study findings and constraints: Mouse data revealed clearer TCR sharing than patient data did, a gap possibly tied to HLA. Relative to normal scalp, lesional scalp, especially alopecia totalis/universalis, showed higher clonality.

cDNA prepared by RNA extraction and subsequent reverse transcription served as the template for sequencing. TCRdb's copy holds only in-frame clones and misses some; the assay was immunoSEQ multiplex PCR. The data show 6,500 to 9,000 clones, around 55% seen once. As concerns this clone: The antigen is unknown.

CDR3 length: 11 residues. The V gene's germline CDR1 is SEHNR and CDR2 FQNEAQ (reference sequence). Trimming removed 3 bases from V and 7 bases from J, with 6 bases in between. Peripheral blood samples and lesional scalp punch biopsies were obtained from alopecia areata patients. The chain uses TRBV7-9 and TRBJ1-1; no definite D call. Material: skin, obtained at week 0. The clonotype was recovered from a human donor with alopecia areata. The CDR3 region is CASSLGVEAFF. Written as DNA, the CDR3 is TGTGCCAGCAGCTTGGGAGTTGAAGCTTTCTTT.